The sequence of this TCR beta chain was determined in a study of cytomegalovirus exposure and HLA in healthy donors. The study, taken as a whole, reports: The study flagged 150 to 200 TCR beta chains as cytomegalovirus-associated. Within the data, a cluster of highly shared sequence variants was likely a sequencing artifact. Per a later analysis, 15,000 to 20,000 TCR beta sequences showed association with HLA alleles at 0.05 false discovery rate.

In the PCR, 60 Vbeta and 13 Jbeta primers were used. Sequencing used immunoSEQ multiplex PCR; TCRdb keeps in-frame clones, though not all of them. The sample has approximately 190,000 clones, around 80% seen once. With respect to this clone: Its matching antigen is unknown.

Trimming pared 0 bases from V and 4 bases from J, leaving 13 bases between. Germline CDR1 and CDR2: SGHAT and FQNNGV. The CDR3 covers 16 residues. V usage is TRBV11-2 and J usage is TRBJ2-1, with TRBD2 as a possible D gene (6 bases). The sequencing sample was made of PBMCs. This TCR derives from a woman in her late teens or twenties in good health and CMV-seronegative. The CDR3 sequence is CASSLEIAGGYNEQFF. DNA of the CDR3: TGTGCCAGCAGCTTAGAGATAGCCGGGGGTTACAATGAGCAGTTCTTC.